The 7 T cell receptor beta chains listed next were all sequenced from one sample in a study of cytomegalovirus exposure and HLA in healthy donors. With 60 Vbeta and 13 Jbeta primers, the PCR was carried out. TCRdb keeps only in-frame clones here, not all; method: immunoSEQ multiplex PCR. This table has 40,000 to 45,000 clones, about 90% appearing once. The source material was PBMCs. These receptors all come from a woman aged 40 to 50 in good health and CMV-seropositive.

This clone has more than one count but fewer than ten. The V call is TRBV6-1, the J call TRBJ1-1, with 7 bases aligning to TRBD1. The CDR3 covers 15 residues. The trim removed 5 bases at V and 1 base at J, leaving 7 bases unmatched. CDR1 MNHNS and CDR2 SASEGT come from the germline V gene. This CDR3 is CASSKGDRGNTEAFF. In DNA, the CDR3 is TGTGCCAGCAGTAAAGGGGACAGAGGGAACACTGAAGCTTTCTTT.

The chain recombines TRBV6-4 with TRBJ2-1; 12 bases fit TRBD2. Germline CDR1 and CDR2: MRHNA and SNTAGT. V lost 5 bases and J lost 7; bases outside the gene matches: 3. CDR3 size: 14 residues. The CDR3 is CASSRLAGVNEQFF. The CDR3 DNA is TGTGCCAGCAGTCGACTAGCGGGAGTGAATGAGCAGTTCTTC.

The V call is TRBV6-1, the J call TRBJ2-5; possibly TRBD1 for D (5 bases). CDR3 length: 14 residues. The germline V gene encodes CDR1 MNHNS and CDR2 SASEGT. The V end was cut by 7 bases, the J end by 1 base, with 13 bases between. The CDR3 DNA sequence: TGTGCCAGCAAGTCTCAGGGCGGCCAAGAGACCCAGTACTTC. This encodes CASKSQGGQETQYF.

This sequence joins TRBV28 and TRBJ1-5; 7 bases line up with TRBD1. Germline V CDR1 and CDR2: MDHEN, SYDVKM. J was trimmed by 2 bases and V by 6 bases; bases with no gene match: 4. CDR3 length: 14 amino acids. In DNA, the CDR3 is TGTGCCAGCAGGAACACAGGGGGCAATCAGCCCCAGCATTTT. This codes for CASRNTGGNQPQHF. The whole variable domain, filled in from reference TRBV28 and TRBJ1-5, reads DVKVTQSSRYLVKRTGEKVFLECVQDMDHENMFWYRQDPGLGLRLIYFSYDVKMKEKGDIPEGYSVSREKKERFSLILESASTNQTSMYLCASRNTGGNQPQHFGDGTRLSIL.

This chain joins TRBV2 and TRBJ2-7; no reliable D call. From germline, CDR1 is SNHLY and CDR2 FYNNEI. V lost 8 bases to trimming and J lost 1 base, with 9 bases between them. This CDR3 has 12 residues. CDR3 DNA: TGTGCCAGCCAGGATAATTCCTACGAGCAGTACTTC. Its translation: CASQDNSYEQYF. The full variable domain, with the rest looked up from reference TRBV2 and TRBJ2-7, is EPEVTQTPSHQVTQMGQEVILRCVPISNHLYFYWYRQILGQKVEFLVSFYNNEISEKSEIFDDQFSVERPDGSNFTLKIRSTKLEDSAMYFCASQDNSYEQYFGPGTRLTVT.

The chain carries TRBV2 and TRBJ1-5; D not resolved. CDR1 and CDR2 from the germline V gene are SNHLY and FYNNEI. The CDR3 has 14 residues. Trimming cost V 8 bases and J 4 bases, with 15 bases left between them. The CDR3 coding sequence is TGTGCCAGCCGGACGGAGGTTTCGAATCAGCCCCAGCATTTT. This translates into CASRTEVSNQPQHF.

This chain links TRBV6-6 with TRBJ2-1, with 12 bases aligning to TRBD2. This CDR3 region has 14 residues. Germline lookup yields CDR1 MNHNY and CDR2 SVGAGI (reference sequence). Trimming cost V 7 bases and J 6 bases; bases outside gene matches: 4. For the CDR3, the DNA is TGTGCCAGCATACTAGCGGGAGGTAGCAATGAGCAGTTCTTC. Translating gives CASILAGGSNEQFF.